This T cell receptor beta chain was retrieved from a study of shared clonotypes between healthy human individuals. On the study more broadly: Per donor, three plates held CD4 naive cells, three held CD4 memory, two held CD8 naive and one held CD8 memory.

The naive CD8 subset, CD45RO-negative cells positively selected for CCR7, excluded terminally differentiated effector memory CD45RA+ cells. V lost 1 base, J lost 3 bases, and 13 bases lay in between. This CDR3 has 15 amino acids. Germline V gene lookup returns CDR1 SEHNR and CDR2 FQNEAQ (reference sequence). On sorted subsets, replicate PCRs used roughly 220 ng DNA, or 31,000 or so T cell genomes. As originally analysed: Sequence data from immunoSEQ were junction-only and lacked quality scores; consequently, filtering differed. Measured with immunoSEQ multiplex PCR; TCRdb has only the in-frame clones, and not every one. V, J and clone size derive from that table, while D and trimming were established from the DNA sequence. The sample has about 2.1 million clones, 80% to 95% seen once.

This TCR was sampled from a man aged 18 to 30 in good health. Some clones in this sample may be carry-over from other donors' samples. V is TRBV7-9 and J is TRBJ2-7; D remains ambiguous. The specimen was naive CD8+ T cells from PBMCs. CDR3 DNA sequence: TGTGCCAGCAGCTTAGACGCAGGTAATTTCTACGAGCAGTACTTC. Its protein product is CASSLDAGNFYEQYF. The variable domain in full, completed from reference TRBV7-9 and TRBJ2-7, reads DTGVSQNPRHKITKRGQNVTFRCDPISEHNRLYWYRQTLGQGPEFLTYFQNEAQLEKSRLLSDRFSAERPKGSFSTLEIQRTEQGDSAMYLCASSLDAGNFYEQYFGPGTRLTVT.